This TCR beta chain was sequenced during a study of prognosis after radiotherapy for stage I lung cancer. Study-level background: Medical inoperability was considered to apply to all enrolled non-small cell lung cancer patients.

This CDR3 has 14 residues. The germline CDR1 and CDR2 sequences are MNHEY and SVGEGT. Of note for this clonotype: This likely traces to a read error, being one base from a far larger clone.

Multiplex PCR, run in two rounds, amplified TCR beta CDR3 from genomic DNA. TRBV and TRBJ genes each had their own specific primers in first-round PCR. Universal primers were used in the second round of PCR. Using its own MiXCR run on the multiplex PCR reads, TCRdb lists one record per CDR3 protein. The repertoire holds fewer than 20,000 distinct CDR3 sequences, 44% seen once, with roughly two fifths in the top ten. CT and PET/CT found no node involvement in any patient, and none had received chemotherapy or radiotherapy before or had other malignancies. The sequence was obtained from a donor over 45 with non-small cell lung cancer. The sequencing here drew on PBMCs, taken before or after stereotactic body radiation therapy (not recorded which). The chain carries TRBV6-2 or TRBV6-3 and TRBJ2-1, with 7 bases that match TRBD1. The DNA end lines up better with TRBJ2-7; the J call may be wrong. CDR3 sequence: CASSGGQCSYEQYF. The CDR3 DNA reads TGTGCCAGCAGTGGGGGACAGTGCTCCTACGAGCAGTACTTC.